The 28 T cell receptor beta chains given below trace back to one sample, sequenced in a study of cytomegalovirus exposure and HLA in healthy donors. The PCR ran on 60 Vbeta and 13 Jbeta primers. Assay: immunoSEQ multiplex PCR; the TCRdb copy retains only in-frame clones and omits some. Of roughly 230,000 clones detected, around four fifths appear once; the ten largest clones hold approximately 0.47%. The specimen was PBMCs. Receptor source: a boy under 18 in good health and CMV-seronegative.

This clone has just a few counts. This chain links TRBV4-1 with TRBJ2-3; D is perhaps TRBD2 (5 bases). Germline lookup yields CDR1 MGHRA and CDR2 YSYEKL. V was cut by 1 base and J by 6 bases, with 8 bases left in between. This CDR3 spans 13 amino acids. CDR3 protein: CASSQGGLDTQYF. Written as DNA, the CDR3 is TGCGCCAGCAGCCAAGGAGGACTGGATACGCAGTATTTT.

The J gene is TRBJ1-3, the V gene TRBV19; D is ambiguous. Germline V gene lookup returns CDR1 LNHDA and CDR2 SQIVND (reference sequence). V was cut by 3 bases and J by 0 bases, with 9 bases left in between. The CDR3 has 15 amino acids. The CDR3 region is CASSMGSHSGNTIYF. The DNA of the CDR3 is TGTGCCAGTAGTATGGGGAGTCACTCTGGAAACACCATATATTTT.

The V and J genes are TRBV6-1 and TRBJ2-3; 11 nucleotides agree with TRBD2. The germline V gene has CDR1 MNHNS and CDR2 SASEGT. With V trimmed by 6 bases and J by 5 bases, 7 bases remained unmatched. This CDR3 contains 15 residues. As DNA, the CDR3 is TGTGCCAGCAGCATACTAGCGGGAGCTGTAGATACGCAGTATTTT. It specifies CASSILAGAVDTQYF.

DNA for the CDR3: TGTGCCAGCAGTGAAGCCTCTAGCGGTAACAATGAGCAGTTCTTC. It codes for CASSEASSGNNEQFF. The rearrangement links TRBV2 to TRBJ2-1; the match to TRBD2 covers 7 bases. The CDR3 spans 15 residues. Germline V gene lookup returns CDR1 SNHLY and CDR2 FYNNEI. Trimming removed 0 bases from V and 5 bases from J; junction bases left unmatched: 4.

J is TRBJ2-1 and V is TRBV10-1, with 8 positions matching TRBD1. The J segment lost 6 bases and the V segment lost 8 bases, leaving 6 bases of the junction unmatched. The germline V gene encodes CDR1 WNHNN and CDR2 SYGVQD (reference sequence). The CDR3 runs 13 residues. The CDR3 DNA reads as TGCGCCAGCGCTTCGACAGGGGTCAATGAGCAGTTCTTC. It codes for CASASTGVNEQFF.

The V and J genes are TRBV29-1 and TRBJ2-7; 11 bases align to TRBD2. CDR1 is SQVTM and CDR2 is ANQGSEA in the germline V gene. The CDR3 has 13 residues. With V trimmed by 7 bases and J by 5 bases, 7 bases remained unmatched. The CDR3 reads CSATSGGRNEQYF. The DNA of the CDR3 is TGCAGCGCAACTAGCGGGGGAAGGAACGAGCAGTACTTC.

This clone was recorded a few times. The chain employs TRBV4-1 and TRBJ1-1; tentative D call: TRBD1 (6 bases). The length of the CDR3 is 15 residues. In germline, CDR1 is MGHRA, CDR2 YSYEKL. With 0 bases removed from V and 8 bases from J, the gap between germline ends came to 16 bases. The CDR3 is CASSQERGGGTEAFF. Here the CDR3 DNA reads TGCGCCAGCAGCCAAGAAAGGGGGGGTGGGACAGAAGCTTTCTTT.

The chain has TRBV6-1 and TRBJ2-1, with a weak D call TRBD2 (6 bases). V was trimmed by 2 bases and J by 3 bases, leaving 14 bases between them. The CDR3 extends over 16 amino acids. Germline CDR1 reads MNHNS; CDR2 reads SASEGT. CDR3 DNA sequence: TGTGCCAGCAGTGAAATGGAGGGAGTAGACTACAATGAGCAGTTCTTC. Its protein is CASSEMEGVDYNEQFF.

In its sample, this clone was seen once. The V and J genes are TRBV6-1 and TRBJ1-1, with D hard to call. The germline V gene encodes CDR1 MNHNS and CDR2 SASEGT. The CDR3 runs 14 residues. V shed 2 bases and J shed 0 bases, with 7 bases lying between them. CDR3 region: CASSEREVNTEAFF. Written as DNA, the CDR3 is TGTGCCAGCAGTGAAAGAGAGGTGAACACTGAAGCTTTCTTT.

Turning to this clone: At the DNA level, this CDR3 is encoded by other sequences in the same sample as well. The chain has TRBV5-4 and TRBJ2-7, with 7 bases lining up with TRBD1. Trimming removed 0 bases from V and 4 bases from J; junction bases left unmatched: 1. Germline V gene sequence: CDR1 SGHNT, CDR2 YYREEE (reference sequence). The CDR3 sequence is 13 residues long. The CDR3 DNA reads TGTGCCAGCAGCTTGGACAGGGGATACGAGCAGTACTTC. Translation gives CASSLDRGYEQYF.

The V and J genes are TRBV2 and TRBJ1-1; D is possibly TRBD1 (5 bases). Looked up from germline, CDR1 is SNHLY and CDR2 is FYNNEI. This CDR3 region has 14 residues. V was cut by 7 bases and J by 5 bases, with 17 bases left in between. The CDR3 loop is CASTREGWETEAFF. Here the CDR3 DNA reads TGTGCCAGCACCCGGGAGGGGTGGGAGACTGAAGCTTTCTTT.

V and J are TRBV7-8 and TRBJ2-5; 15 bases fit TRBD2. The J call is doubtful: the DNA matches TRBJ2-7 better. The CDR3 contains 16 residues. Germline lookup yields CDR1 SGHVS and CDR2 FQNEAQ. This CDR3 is CASSGRTSGRGYEQYF. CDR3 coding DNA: TGTGCCAGCAGCGGCCGGACTAGCGGGAGGGGGTACGAGCAGTACTTC.

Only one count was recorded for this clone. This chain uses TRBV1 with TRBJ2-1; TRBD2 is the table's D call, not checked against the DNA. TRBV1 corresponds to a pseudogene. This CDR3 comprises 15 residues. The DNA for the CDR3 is TGCACCAGCAGCCGAGTGGGGGGGCCTTTCAATGAGCAGTTCTTC. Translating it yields CTSSRVGGPFNEQFF.

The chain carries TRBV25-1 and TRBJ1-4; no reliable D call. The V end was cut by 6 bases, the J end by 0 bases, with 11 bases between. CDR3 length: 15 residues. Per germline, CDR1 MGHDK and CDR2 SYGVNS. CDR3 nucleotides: TGTGCCAGCAGCTACCCGGGAGCAACTAATGAAAAACTGTTTTTT. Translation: CASSYPGATNEKLFF.

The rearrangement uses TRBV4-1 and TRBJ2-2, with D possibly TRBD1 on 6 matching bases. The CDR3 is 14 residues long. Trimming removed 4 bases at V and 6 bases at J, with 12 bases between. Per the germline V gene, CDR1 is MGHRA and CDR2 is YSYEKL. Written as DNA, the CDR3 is TGCGCCAGCAGCCTCCTTCGGACAGCCGGGGAGCTGTTTTTT. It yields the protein CASSLLRTAGELFF.

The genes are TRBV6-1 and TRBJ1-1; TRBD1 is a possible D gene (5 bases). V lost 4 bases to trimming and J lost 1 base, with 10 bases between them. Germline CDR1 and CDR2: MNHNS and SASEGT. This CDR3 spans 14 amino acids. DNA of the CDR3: TGTGCCAGCAGTGTATCTACAGGGAACACTGAAGCTTTCTTT. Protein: CASSVSTGNTEAFF.

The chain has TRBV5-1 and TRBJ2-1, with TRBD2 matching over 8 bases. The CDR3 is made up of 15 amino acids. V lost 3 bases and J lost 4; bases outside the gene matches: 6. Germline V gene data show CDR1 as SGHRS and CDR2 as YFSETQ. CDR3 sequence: CASSSLADFYNEQFF. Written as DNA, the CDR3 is TGCGCCAGCAGCTCACTAGCGGACTTTTACAATGAGCAGTTCTTC.

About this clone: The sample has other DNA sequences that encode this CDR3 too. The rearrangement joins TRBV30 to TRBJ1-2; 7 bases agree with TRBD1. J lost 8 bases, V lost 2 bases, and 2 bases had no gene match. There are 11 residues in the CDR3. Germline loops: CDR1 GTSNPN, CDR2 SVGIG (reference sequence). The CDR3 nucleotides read TGTGCCTGGAGTCAGGGGGGCGGCTACACCTTC. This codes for CAWSQGGGYTF.

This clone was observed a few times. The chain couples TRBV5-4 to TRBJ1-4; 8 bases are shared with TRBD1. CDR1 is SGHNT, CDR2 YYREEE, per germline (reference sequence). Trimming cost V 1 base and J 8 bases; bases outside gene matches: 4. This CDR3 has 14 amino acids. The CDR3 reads CASSLRTGTEKLFF. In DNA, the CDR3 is TGTGCCAGCAGCTTGAGGACAGGGACAGAAAAACTGTTTTTT.

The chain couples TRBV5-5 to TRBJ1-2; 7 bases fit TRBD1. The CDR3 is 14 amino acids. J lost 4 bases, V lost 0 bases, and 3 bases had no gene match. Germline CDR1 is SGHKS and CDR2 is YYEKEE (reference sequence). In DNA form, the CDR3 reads TGTGCCAGCAGCTTGGGACAGGGCCCCTATGGCTACACCTTC. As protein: CASSLGQGPYGYTF.

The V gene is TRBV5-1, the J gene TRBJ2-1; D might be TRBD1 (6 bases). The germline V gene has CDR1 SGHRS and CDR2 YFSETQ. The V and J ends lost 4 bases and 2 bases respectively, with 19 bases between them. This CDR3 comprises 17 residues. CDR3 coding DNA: TGCGCCAGCAGCCTAAACAGCCAGGGGAACCCCTACAATGAGCAGTTCTTC. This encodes CASSLNSQGNPYNEQFF.

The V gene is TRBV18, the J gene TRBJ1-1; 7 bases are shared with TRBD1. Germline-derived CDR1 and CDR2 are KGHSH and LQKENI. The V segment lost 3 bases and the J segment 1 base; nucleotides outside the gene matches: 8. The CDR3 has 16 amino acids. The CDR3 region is CASSPRERTGNTEAFF. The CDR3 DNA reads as TGTGCCAGCTCACCTCGAGAAAGGACAGGGAACACTGAAGCTTTCTTT.

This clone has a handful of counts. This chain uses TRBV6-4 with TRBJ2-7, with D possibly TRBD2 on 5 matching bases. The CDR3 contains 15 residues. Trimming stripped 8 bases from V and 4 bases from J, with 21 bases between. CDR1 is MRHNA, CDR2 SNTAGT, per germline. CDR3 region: CASAEGAGSTYEQYF. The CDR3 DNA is TGTGCCAGCGCCGAGGGTGCCGGCAGCACTTACGAGCAGTACTTC.

The chain's CDR3 is CASSRMTGRNTEAFF. CDR3 bases: TGTGCCAGCAGTCGAATGACAGGGCGGAACACTGAAGCTTTCTTT. The chain joins TRBV27 to TRBJ1-1; 7 bases align to TRBD1. The trim removed 5 bases at V and 1 base at J, leaving 7 bases unmatched. This CDR3 spans 15 amino acids. The germline V gene has CDR1 MNHEY and CDR2 SMNVEV (reference sequence).

The DNA for the CDR3 is TGTGCCATCAGTGCCGACAGGGCTAGAGACACAGATACGCAGTATTTT. Protein: CAISADRARDTDTQYF. The V call is TRBV10-3, the J call TRBJ2-3; TRBD1 matches 7 bases. Germline trimming cut 4 bases from V and 2 bases from J; bases unmatched to any gene: 9. Germline CDR1 ENHRY, CDR2 SYGVKD. This CDR3 comprises 16 residues.

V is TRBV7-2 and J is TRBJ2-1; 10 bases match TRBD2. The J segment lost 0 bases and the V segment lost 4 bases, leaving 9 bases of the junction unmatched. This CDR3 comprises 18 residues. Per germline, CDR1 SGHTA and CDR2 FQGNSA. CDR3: CASSSLSGRSSSYNEQFF. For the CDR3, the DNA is TGTGCCAGCAGCTCTCTTAGCGGGAGGTCGAGCTCCTACAATGAGCAGTTCTTC.

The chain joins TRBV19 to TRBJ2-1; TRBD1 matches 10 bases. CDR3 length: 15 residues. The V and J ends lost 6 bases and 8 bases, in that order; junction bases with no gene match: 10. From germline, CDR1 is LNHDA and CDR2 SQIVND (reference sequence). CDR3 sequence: CASRHPGQGNYEQFF. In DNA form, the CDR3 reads TGTGCCAGTAGGCACCCGGGACAGGGGAACTATGAGCAGTTCTTC.

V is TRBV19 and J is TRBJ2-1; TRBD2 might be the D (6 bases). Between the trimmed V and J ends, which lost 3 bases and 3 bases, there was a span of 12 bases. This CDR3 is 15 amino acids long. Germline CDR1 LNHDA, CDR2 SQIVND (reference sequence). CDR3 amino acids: CASSISGLLYNEQFF. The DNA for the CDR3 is TGTGCCAGTAGTATTTCGGGACTCCTCTACAATGAGCAGTTCTTC.